Listed here is a single TCR beta chain. Its target is not known. TCRdb's table, derived via immunoSEQ multiplex PCR, lists solely in-frame clones and lacks some. The data show 40,000 to 50,000 clones, roughly 82% seen once. The time point: week 47, end of study. In every dose of vaccine, 300 ug of mutant IDH1 20-mer peptide was given alongside topical imiquimod. Administration of eight vaccinations to patients took place in weeks 1, 3, 5, 7, 11, 15, 19, 23. The CDR3 runs 16 residues. The germline V gene encodes CDR1 SEHNR and CDR2 FQNEAQ (reference sequence). Deletions cut 5 bases from V and 1 base from J, with 18 bases between. The data were taken from a study of a mutant IDH1 vaccine in newly diagnosed glioma. Turning to the study itself: Treatment recipients were approximately 60% male and about 40% female, and their mean age was roughly 40 years. Those enrolled had earlier been treated with radiotherapy, temozolomide, or both, mostly both.

This specimen was PBMCs, taken from a glioma patient whose treatment included an IDH1 peptide vaccine. The V and J genes are TRBV7-9 and TRBJ2-7; D might be TRBD1 or TRBD2, each matching 5 bases. This sequence originates from a man younger than 30 with glioma. Some clones in this sample may be carry-over from other donors' samples. The CDR3 nucleotides are TGTGCCAGCAGCCCAGGGCGGGTAACTCCGTCCTACGAGCAGTACTTC. It specifies CASSPGRVTPSYEQYF. Together with reference TRBV7-9 and TRBJ2-7, the CDR3 gives the full variable domain: DTGVSQNPRHKITKRGQNVTFRCDPISEHNRLYWYRQTLGQGPEFLTYFQNEAQLEKSRLLSDRFSAERPKGSFSTLEIQRTEQGDSAMYLCASSPGRVTPSYEQYFGPGTRLTVT.